This TCR beta chain emerged from a study of identifying expanded T cells in peripheral blood (dated by TCRdb to the late 2010s). For context, the study as a whole: Separate aliquots of the same genomic DNA pool were sequenced to produce technical replicates, and four replicates were compared in pairs.

Remarks on this clone: Its antigen specificity is not known. No much larger clone exists at a distance of one base, and base qualities are not known.

During the collection period, no infections or other immune events were recorded for the healthy donors. Healthy-donor blood repertoires served as a training cohort to calibrate time-dependent variance in a beta-binomial model of T-cell clone differential abundance. The training cohort comprised roughly ten healthy donors, 3 female and 7 male. On average the donors were around 45 years old, and their ages spanned about 29 to 64 years. Whole blood from each healthy donor was obtained from a commercial supplier and was collected at three time points 2 to 3 weeks apart. For immunosequencing, genomic DNA was extracted from whole blood that had not been sorted. The immunoSEQ Assay, which relies on bias-controlled multiplex PCR amplification of genomic DNA, was used to profile TCRbeta CDR3 regions. The original pipeline was this. To quantify the absolute abundance of each unique TCRbeta CDR3 region, the sequences were collapsed and filtered. Differential abundance was tested with a binomial (Fisher-equivalent) model and with a beta-binomial model adding time-dependent variance fitted from healthy donors. Clones with fewer than 5 combined templates were removed, and differential abundance was called for clones with a Benjamini-Hochberg FDR below 0.01. Beta-binomial variance was modeled as a function of total template count across the two samples using the form v = (b*log(k)+a)^2. TCRdb re-hosts the immuneACCESS table, in-frame sequences only. Its copies lack some clones; in the studies checked, an unresolved V gene accounts for under half of them, and the cause for the rest is not known. V and J calls and clone size are those listed in that table; D and trimming were worked out from the DNA. The sample table shows approximately 97,000 clones, and around 89% are seen once. Roughly 13% of the sample goes to the ten largest clones.

The paper's findings and limits, for the study overall: Across all healthy donors, variance in clone template counts between approximately 2-week samples was found to increase significantly with total template count. The authors expected that over much longer intervals, such as months to years, biological variance in healthy repertoires might increase even further. The binomial model flagged approximately 1.2 differentially abundant clones between technical replicates, compared with approximately 16 over approximately two weeks and 18 to 20 over four weeks. Across all healthy-donor time intervals, the beta-binomial model significantly cut both the number of clones called differentially abundant and the false-positive rate.

Sequenced material: blood. The sequence derives from a person aged 18 to 75 in good health.

The CDR3 has the sequence CASSYSWGNNQPQHF. The sequence in DNA is TGTGCCAGCAGTTACTCCTGGGGAAACAATCAGCCCCAGCATTTT. Recombination joined TRBV6-5 with TRBJ1-5, with the D gene uncertain. The CDR3 holds 15 amino acids from the cysteine to the phenylalanine. Only the CDR3 region is kept as DNA, spanning 45 bases read in frame from base 1. The germline V gene sets CDR1 to MNHEY and CDR2 to SVGAGI. The V end loses 0 bases and the J end loses 3 bases, and a stretch of 9 bases separates them.